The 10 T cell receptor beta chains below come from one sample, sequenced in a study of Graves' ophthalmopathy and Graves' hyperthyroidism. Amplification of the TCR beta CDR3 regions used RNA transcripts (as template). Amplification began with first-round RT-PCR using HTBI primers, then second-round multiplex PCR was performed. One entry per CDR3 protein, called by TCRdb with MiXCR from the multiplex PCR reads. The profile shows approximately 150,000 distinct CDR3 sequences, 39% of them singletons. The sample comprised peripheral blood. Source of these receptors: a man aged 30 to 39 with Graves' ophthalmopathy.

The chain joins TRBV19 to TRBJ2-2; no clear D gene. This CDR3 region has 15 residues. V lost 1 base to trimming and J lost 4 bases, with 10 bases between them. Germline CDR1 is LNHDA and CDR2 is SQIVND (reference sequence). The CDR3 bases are TGTGCCAGTAGTATAGTTTCGCTTTCCACCGGGGAGCTGTTTTTT. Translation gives CASSIVSLSTGELFF.

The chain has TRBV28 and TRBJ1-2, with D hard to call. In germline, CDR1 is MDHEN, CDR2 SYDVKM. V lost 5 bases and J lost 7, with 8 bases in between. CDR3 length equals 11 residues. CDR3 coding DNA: TGTGCCAGCAGTAAGAGGGCTGGCTACACCTTC. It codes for CASSKRAGYTF.

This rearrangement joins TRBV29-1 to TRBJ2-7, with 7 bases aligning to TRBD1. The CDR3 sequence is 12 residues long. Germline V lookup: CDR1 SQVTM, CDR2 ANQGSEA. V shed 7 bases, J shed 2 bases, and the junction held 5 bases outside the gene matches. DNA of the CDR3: TGCAGCGGGAGGACAGGCACCTACGAGCAGTACTTC. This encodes CSGRTGTYEQYF.

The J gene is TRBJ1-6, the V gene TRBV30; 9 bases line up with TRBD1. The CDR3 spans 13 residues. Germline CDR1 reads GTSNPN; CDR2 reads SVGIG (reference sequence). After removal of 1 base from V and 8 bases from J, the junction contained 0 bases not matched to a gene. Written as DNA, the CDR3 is TGTGCCTGGAGTGGGACAGGGGATTCACCCCTCCACTTT. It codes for CAWSGTGDSPLHF. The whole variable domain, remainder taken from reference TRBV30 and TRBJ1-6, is SQTIHQWPATLVQPVGSPLSLECTVEGTSNPNLYWYRQAAGRGLQLLFYSVGIGQISSEVPQNLSASRPQDRQFILSSKKLLLSDSGFYLCAWSGTGDSPLHFGNGTRLTVT.

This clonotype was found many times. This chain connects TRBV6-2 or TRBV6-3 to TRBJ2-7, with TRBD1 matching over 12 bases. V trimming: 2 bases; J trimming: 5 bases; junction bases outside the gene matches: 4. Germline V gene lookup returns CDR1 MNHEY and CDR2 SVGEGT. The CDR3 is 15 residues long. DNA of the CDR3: TGTGCCAGCAGTTACCCGGGACAGGGGGCCCACGAGCAGTACTTC. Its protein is CASSYPGQGAHEQYF.

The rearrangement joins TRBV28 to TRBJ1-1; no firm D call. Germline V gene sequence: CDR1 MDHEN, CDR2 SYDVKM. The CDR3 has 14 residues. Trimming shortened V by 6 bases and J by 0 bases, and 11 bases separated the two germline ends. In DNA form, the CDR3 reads TGTGCCAGCAGCCGACAACATATGAACACTGAAGCTTTCTTT. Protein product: CASSRQHMNTEAFF.

This chain's CDR3 is CEGQRGSQETQYF. As DNA, the CDR3 is TGTGAAGGGCAGCGGGGGAGCCAAGAGACCCAGTACTTC. V and J are TRBV7-3 and TRBJ2-5; TRBD2 aligns across 8 bases. CDR1 and CDR2 from the germline V gene are SGHTA and FQGTGA. CDR3 size: 13 residues.

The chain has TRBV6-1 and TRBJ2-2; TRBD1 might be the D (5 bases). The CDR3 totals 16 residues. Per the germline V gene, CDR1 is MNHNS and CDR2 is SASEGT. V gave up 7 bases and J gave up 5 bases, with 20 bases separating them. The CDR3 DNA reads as TGTGCCAGCACCCTGTGGTGGCAGGGTGAAACCGGGGAGCTGTTTTTT. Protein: CASTLWWQGETGELFF.

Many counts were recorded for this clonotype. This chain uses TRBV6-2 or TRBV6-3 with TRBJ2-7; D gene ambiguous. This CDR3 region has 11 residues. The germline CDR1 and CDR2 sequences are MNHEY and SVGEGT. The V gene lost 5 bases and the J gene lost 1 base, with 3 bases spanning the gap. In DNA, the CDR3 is TGTGCCAGCAGTCAATCCTACGAGCAGTACTTC. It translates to CASSQSYEQYF.

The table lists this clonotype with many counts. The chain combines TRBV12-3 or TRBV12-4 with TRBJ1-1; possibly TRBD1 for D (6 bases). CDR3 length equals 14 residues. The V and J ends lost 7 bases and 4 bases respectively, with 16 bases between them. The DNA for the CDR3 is TGTGCCAGCACCTTGACAGGAGGGGGCACTGAAGCTTTCTTT. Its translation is CASTLTGGGTEAFF.